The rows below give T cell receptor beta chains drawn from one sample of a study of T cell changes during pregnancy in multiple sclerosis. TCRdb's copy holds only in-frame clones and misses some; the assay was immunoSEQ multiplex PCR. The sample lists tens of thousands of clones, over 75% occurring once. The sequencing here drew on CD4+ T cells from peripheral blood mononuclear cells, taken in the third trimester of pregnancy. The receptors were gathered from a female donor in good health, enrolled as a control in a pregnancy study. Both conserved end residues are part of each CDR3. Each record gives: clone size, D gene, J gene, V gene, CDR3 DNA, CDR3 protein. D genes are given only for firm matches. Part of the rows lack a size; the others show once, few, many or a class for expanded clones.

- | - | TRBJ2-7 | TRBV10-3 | TGTGCCATCAGCCGGGACACCACCTACGAGCAGTACTTC | CAISRDTTYEQYF
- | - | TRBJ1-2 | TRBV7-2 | TGTGCCAGCAGCTCTCCTACTACTAACTATGGCTACACCTTC | CASSSPTTNYGYTF
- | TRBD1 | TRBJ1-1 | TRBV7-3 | TGTGCCAGCAGATTAACAGGGGGCCTCACTGAAGCTTTCTTT | CASRLTGGLTEAFF
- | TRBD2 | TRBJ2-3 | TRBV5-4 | TGTGCCAGCAGCCCGAGACTAGCGGGGCGCACAGATACGCAGTATTTT | CASSPRLAGRTDTQYF
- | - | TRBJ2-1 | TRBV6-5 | TGTGCCAGCAGTTACTCGGTACTATACAATGAGCAGTTCTTC | CASSYSVLYNEQFF
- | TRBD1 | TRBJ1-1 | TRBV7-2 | TGTGCCAGCAGCCTGGACAGGGGGAACACTGAAGCTTTCTTT | CASSLDRGNTEAFF
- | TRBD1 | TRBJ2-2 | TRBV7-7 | TGTGCTAGCAGCTTAAGTCAGGGGGACACCGGGGAGCTGTTTTTT | CASSLSQGDTGELFF
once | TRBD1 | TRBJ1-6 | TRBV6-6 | TGTGCCAGCAGTTACTCGCAGGGGGCTACGGATTCACCCCTCCACTTT | CASSYSQGATDSPLHF
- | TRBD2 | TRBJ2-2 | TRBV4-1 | TGCGCCAGCAGCCAAGAACCAGCGGGGGTCGGGGAGCTGTTTTTT | CASSQEPAGVGELFF
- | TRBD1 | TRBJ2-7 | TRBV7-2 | TGTGCCAGCAGCTTCCGACAGGGGAACGAGCAGTACTTC | CASSFRQGNEQYF
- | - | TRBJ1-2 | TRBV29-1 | TGCAGCGTTACAGGGCAACTCTATGGCTACACCTTC | CSVTGQLYGYTF
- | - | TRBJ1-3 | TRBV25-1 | TGTGCCAGCAGTGAATCCAGAATCTCTGGAAACACCATATATTTT | CASSESRISGNTIYF
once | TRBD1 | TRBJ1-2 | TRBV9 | TGTGCCAGCAGCGTGGACAGGGAGGATGGCTACACCTTC | CASSVDREDGYTF
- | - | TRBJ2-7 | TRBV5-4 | TGTGCCAGCAGCCTGGACCCAGGGGATCCCTACGAGCAGTACTTC | CASSLDPGDPYEQYF
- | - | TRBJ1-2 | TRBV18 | TGTGCCAGCTCACCACCCTCCGGGAGCGGCTACACCTTC | CASSPPSGSGYTF
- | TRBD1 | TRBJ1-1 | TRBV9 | TGTGCCAGCAGCGTAGGAATTGGGCAGGGGGCCACTGAAGCTTTCTTT | CASSVGIGQGATEAFF
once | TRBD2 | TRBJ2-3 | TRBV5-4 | TGTGCCAGCAGCTTGAACACGGGGGGGCGGGCAGATACGCAGTATTTT | CASSLNTGGRADTQYF
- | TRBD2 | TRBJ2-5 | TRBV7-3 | TGTGCCAGCAGCTTAGCTAGCGGGGGGGCCATAGAGACCCAGTACTTC | CASSLASGGAIETQYF
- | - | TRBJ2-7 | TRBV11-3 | TGTGCCAGCAGCCCTAGACAGCAGACCTACGAGCAGTACTTC | CASSPRQQTYEQYF
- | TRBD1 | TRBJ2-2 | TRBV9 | TGTGCCAGCAGCTCACGGACAGGGGGCACCGGGGAGCTGTTTTTT | CASSSRTGGTGELFF
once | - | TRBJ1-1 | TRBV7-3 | TGTGCCAGCAGCCCGAGCGTAGGGGGTAGTGCTGAAGCTTTCTTT | CASSPSVGGSAEAFF
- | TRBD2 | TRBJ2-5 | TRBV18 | TGTGCCAGCTCACTTAACGCCCCGGGGGGCCAAGAGACCCAGTACTTC | CASSLNAPGGQETQYF
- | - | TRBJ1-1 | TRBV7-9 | TGTGCCAGCAGCTTAAATGGAGGGACGAACACTGAAGCTTTCTTT | CASSLNGGTNTEAFF
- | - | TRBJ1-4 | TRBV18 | TGTGCCAGCTCACCGAGGACAGACTATAATGAAAAACTGTTTTTT | CASSPRTDYNEKLFF
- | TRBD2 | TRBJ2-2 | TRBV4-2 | TGTGCCAGCAGCCAATCTATCCAGCGGGGGCTTTACACCGGGGAGCTGTTTTTT | CASSQSIQRGLYTGELFF
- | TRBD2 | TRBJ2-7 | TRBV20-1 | TGCAGTGCTCCGGGACTACCCGAGCAGTACTTC | CSAPGLPEQYF
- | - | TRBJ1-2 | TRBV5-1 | TGCGCCAGCAGCTTGGGGGGGCAGGGACCTAACTATGGCTACACCTTC | CASSLGGQGPNYGYTF
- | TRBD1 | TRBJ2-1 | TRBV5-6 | TGTGCCAGCAGCTTGAGGACAGGGGGTTTCGATGAGCAGTTCTTC | CASSLRTGGFDEQFF
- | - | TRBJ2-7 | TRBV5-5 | TGTGCCAGCAGCTCCGTCGGGGGCGAGCAGTACTTC | CASSSVGGEQYF
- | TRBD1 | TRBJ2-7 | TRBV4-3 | TGCGCCAGCAGCCTCCGGGACAGTCCTTTATTGGTCTACGAGCAGTACTTC | CASSLRDSPLLVYEQYF
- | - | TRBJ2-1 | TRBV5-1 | TGCGCCAGCAGCTTGGCTCGTAGTAATGAGCAGTTCTTC | CASSLARSNEQFF
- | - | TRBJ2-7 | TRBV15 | TGTGCCACCAGCAGAGATCGAGGCCGCGACCTCTACGAGCAGTACTTC | CATSRDRGRDLYEQYF
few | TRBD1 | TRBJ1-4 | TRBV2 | TGTGCCAGTTCCACAGGGGGTCTCCCAACTAATGAAAAACTGTTTTTT | CASSTGGLPTNEKLFF
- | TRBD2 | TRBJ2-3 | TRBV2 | TGTGCCAGCAGTCTGCGTGCTAGCGGGGGACCAGATACGCAGTATTTT | CASSLRASGGPDTQYF
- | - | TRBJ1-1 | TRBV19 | TGTGCCAGTAGTACAAGGACAGCTCAAGCTTTCTTT | CASSTRTAQAFF
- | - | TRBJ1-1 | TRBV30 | TGTGCCTGGGTAGGGGGTTACACTGAAGCTTTCTTT | CAWVGGYTEAFF
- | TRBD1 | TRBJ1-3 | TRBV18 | TGTGCCAGCTCACGCTCGGGACAGAGAGGAAACACCATATATTTT | CASSRSGQRGNTIYF
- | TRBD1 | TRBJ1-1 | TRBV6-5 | TGTGCCAGCAGTCGACAGGGGATGGGCGCTTTCTTT | CASSRQGMGAFF
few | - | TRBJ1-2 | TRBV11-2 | TGTGCCAGCAGCTTAGTGGCAGGGGCCCCTGGCTACACCTTC | CASSLVAGAPGYTF
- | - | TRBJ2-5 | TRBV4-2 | TGTGCCAGCAGCCAAGGGTCAGTCGATGAAGAGACCCAGTACTTC | CASSQGSVDEETQYF
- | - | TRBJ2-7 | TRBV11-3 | TGTGCCAGCAGCTTAGAAGGGCAGGGCGACGAGCAGTACTTC | CASSLEGQGDEQYF
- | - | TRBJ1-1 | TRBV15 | TGTGCCACCAGCAGAGCCGCGTCGATTACTGAAGCTTTCTTT | CATSRAASITEAFF
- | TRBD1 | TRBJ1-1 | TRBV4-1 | TGCGCCAGCAGCCTCGGACAGGGCGAGGGCACTGAAGCTTTCTTT | CASSLGQGEGTEAFF
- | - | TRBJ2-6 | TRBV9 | TGTGCCAGCAGCTCCTATCGTGGTCCTGGGGCCAACGTCCTGACTTTC | CASSSYRGPGANVLTF
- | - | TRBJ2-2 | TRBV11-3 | TGTGCCAGCAGCTTCCGCCAGGCCGCGAACACCGGGGAGCTGTTTTTT | CASSFRQAANTGELFF
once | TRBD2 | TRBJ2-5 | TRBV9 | TGTGCCAGCAGTCGAACTAGCGGGGGCCGAGGGGAGACCCAGTACTTC | CASSRTSGGRGETQYF
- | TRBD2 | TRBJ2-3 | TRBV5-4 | TGTGCCAGCAGCCGCCCGGGACTAGAGGGGACAGATACGCAGTATTTT | CASSRPGLEGTDTQYF
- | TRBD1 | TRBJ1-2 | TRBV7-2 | TGTGCCAGCAGCCCGAAGACAGGGGGCTATGGCTACACCTTC | CASSPKTGGYGYTF
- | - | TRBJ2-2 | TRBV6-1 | TGTGCCAGCAGTGGGGTTAGGGTCGGGGCCGGGGAGCTGTTTTTT | CASSGVRVGAGELFF
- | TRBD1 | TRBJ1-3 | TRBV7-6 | TGTGCCAGCAGTCTAAGGGGACAGGAGAGCGGTGGAAACACCATATATTTT | CASSLRGQESGGNTIYF
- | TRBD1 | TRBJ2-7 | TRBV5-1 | TGCGCCAGCAGCTTGGATGGACAGGGGTCCTACGAGCAGTACTTC | CASSLDGQGSYEQYF
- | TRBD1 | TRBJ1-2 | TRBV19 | TGTGCCAGTAGTATCCTCCAGGGGGCGCCGACAAACTATGGCTACACCTTC | CASSILQGAPTNYGYTF
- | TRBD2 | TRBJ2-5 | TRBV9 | TGTGCCAGCAGCCGGACCGGTGGGGCGGGGGTAAAAGAGACCCAGTACTTC | CASSRTGGAGVKETQYF
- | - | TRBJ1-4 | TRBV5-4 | TGTGCCAGCAGCCGACAGCTTGGCGAGGAAAAACTGTTTTTT | CASSRQLGEEKLFF
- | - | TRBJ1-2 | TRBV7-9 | TGTGCCAGCAGCGGACAGCCCTTTGGCTACACCTTC | CASSGQPFGYTF